The entry below describes one T cell receptor beta chain. Its antigen is not known. This sample is drawn from a study of shared clonotypes between healthy human individuals. On the study more broadly: CD8 memory received one plate per donor, CD8 naive two, CD4 memory three and CD4 naive three.

In germline, CDR1 is SGHDN, CDR2 FVKESK. Trimming removed 4 bases from V and 3 bases from J, with 10 bases in between. The CDR3 is 15 residues long. Overall study results and limits: Sharing across a few donors was seen in around 5.1% of naive CD4 clonotypes.

As defined, naive CD8 cells were CD45RO-negative and positively selected for CCR7, with terminally differentiated effector memory CD45RA+ cells excluded. This table comes from immunoSEQ multiplex PCR, and its TCRdb copy is limited to in-frame clones, with some not included. The sample has hundreds of thousands of clones; about 91% are singletons. V and J are TRBV14 and TRBJ2-6; TRBD2 might be the D (5 bases). Input material: naive CD8+ T cells sorted from blood. The receptor was derived from a man aged 30-40 years in good health. CDR3 nucleotide sequence: TGTGCCAGCAGCCCATTACGGGGTGGGGCCAACGTCCTGACTTTC. It specifies CASSPLRGGANVLTF.